Below, 31 T cell receptor beta chains from the same sample are listed, as sequenced in a study of cytomegalovirus exposure and HLA in healthy donors. Researchers ran the PCR with 60 Vbeta and 13 Jbeta primers. Assay used: immunoSEQ multiplex PCR; TCRdb lists only in-frame clones, some missing. Among 160,000 or so clones listed, around 83% were seen once. The material sequenced was PBMCs. Receptors were obtained from a male donor in good health and CMV-seropositive.

This clone was counted only a few times. The CDR3 sequence: CASSLGGGHDEQFF. CDR3 nucleotides: TGTGCCAGCAGCTTAGGGGGGGGCCATGATGAGCAGTTCTTC. This sequence joins TRBV5-4 and TRBJ2-1, with a weak D call TRBD2 (7 bases). Trimming left V 2 bases short and J 8 bases short, with 14 bases between. This CDR3 comprises 14 residues. CDR1 is SGHNT, CDR2 YYREEE, per germline (reference sequence).

This clone was counted only a few times. The V call is TRBV14, the J call TRBJ2-7; 7 bases agree with TRBD2. CDR3 length: 17 residues. Germline trimming cut 1 base from V and 5 bases from J; bases unmatched to any gene: 14. Germline V CDR1 and CDR2: SGHDN, FVKESK. CDR3 amino acids: CASSQGFVAGAHHEQYF. CDR3 nucleotides: TGTGCCAGCAGCCAAGGGTTCGTGGCGGGAGCTCACCACGAGCAGTACTTC.

The chain joins TRBV4-1 to TRBJ1-2; 11 nucleotides agree with TRBD1. V lost 8 bases and J lost 6; bases outside the gene matches: 8. There are 14 residues in the CDR3. Germline V lookup: CDR1 MGHRA, CDR2 YSYEKL. The CDR3 sequence is CASRGQGANDGYTF. Here the CDR3 DNA reads TGCGCCAGCCGTGGACAGGGGGCGAATGATGGCTACACCTTC.

In its sample, this clone was seen a few times. The chain combines TRBV19 with TRBJ1-5, with D maybe TRBD1 (5 bases). Germline V gives CDR1 LNHDA, CDR2 SQIVND (reference sequence). The CDR3 covers 15 residues. Trimming shortened V by 6 bases and J by 0 bases, and 12 bases separated the two germline ends. The CDR3 region is CASRRDTGSNQPQHF. DNA for the CDR3: TGTGCCAGTAGGAGAGATACAGGTAGCAATCAGCCCCAGCATTTT.

With regard to this clone: The junction and the germline gene differ at one end; a read error may be behind it. The chain employs TRBV25-1 and TRBJ2-6, with D maybe TRBD1 (6 bases). This CDR3 has 16 amino acids. Germline V gene lookup returns CDR1 MGHDK and CDR2 SYGVNS. CDR3 sequence: CASTGQLSYGANGLTF. CDR3 DNA sequence: TGTGCCAGCACCGGACAGCTGTCCTATGGGGCCAACGGCCTGACTTTC.

V gene TRBV4-3 combines with J gene TRBJ1-1, with a weak D call TRBD1 (6 bases). Germline V gene data show CDR1 as LGHNA and CDR2 as YSLEER. This CDR3 has 15 amino acids. Trimming took off 0 bases at V and 3 bases at J, with 11 bases between the two ends. This chain's CDR3 is CASSQDWGRYTEAFF. The CDR3 bases are TGCGCCAGCAGCCAAGATTGGGGGCGGTACACTGAAGCTTTCTTT.

The chain uses TRBV5-6 and TRBJ2-3; TRBD2 matches at 8 bases. This CDR3 spans 16 amino acids. Germline V gene sequence: CDR1 SGHDT, CDR2 YYEEEE. V gave up 0 bases and J gave up 0 bases; unmatched junction bases: 3. This CDR3 is CASSLGTSRSTDTQYF. The DNA for the CDR3 is TGTGCCAGCAGCTTGGGGACTAGCAGAAGCACAGATACGCAGTATTTT.

The chain links TRBV28 to TRBJ2-2; 10 bases line up with TRBD1. V gave up 5 bases and J gave up 4 bases; unmatched junction bases: 7. CDR1 is MDHEN, CDR2 SYDVKM, per germline. CDR3 length equals 16 residues. The CDR3 loop reads CASSVGTGVRTGELFF. CDR3 DNA sequence: TGTGCCAGCAGTGTAGGGACAGGGGTCCGCACCGGGGAGCTGTTTTTT.

The chain employs TRBV11-3 and TRBJ1-5; no clear D. This CDR3 contains 13 residues. The germline V gene encodes CDR1 SGHNT and CDR2 YENEEA. The CDR3 spells CARNLVNTQPQHF. DNA for the CDR3: TGTGCACGCAATCTCGTCAACACTCAGCCCCAGCATTTT.

This chain links TRBV6-6 with TRBJ1-3; D gene unclear. The CDR3 has 15 amino acids. V gave up 2 bases and J gave up 0 bases, with 8 bases separating them. Germline assignment: CDR1 MNHNY and CDR2 SVGAGI (reference sequence). The chain's CDR3 is CASSYRGSSGNTIYF. The CDR3 DNA reads TGTGCCAGCAGTTACCGCGGGAGCTCTGGAAACACCATATATTTT.

This clone was counted a single time. The genes are TRBV19 and TRBJ2-2; TRBD1 aligns across 7 bases. The CDR3 runs 16 residues. Trimming removed 5 bases from V and 2 bases from J; junction bases left unmatched: 8. In germline, CDR1 is LNHDA, CDR2 SQIVND (reference sequence). CDR3 region: CASSPTGTVNTGELFF. The CDR3 region has the DNA TGTGCCAGTAGTCCGACCGGGACAGTAAACACCGGGGAGCTGTTTTTT.

V and J are TRBV30 and TRBJ1-6; D is undetermined. The CDR3 is 14 residues long. The germline gives CDR1 GTSNPN, CDR2 SVGIG (reference sequence). V was cut by 2 bases and J by 7 bases, with 12 bases left in between. The DNA of the CDR3 is TGTGCCTGGAGTAACCAACCTAGGAATTCACCCCTCCACTTT. The encoded protein is CAWSNQPRNSPLHF.

The CDR3 here is CAWIPIQGNSPLHF. CDR3 nucleotide sequence: TGTGCCTGGATCCCGATTCAGGGTAATTCACCCCTCCACTTT. This sequence joins TRBV30 and TRBJ1-6, with a possible D match to TRBD1 (5 bases). The V gene lost 4 bases and the J gene lost 6 bases, with 13 bases spanning the gap. The CDR3 is made up of 14 amino acids. Germline lookup yields CDR1 GTSNPN and CDR2 SVGIG (reference sequence).

The rearrangement joins TRBV18 to TRBJ1-5, with 9 bases fitting TRBD1. The CDR3 runs 14 residues. V trimming: 5 bases; J trimming: 14 bases; junction bases outside the gene matches: 13. CDR1 KGHSH and CDR2 LQKENI come from the germline V gene. CDR3 loop: CASSVQGARGPEHF. In DNA form, the CDR3 reads TGTGCCAGCTCAGTACAGGGGGCCCGGGGGCCTGAGCATTTT.

The rearrangement links TRBV5-1 to TRBJ2-7; tentative D call: TRBD1 (6 bases). The V end lost 4 bases, the J end lost 2 bases, and 13 bases lay between the germline ends. The CDR3 consists of 14 residues. Germline-derived CDR1 and CDR2 are SGHRS and YFSETQ. CDR3 loop: CASSPRTETYEQYF. DNA for the CDR3: TGCGCCAGCAGCCCGAGGACAGAAACCTACGAGCAGTACTTC.

The V gene is TRBV10-1, the J gene TRBJ2-7; D is unresolved. Germline-derived CDR1 and CDR2 are WNHNN and SYGVQD (reference sequence). The CDR3 runs 13 residues. Trimming cost V 4 bases and J 6 bases, with 13 bases left between them. The CDR3, as DNA: TGCGCCAGCAGTGGTACTCATTCTCGCGAGCAGTACTTC. It encodes CASSGTHSREQYF.

This chain uses TRBV27 with TRBJ2-1; 7 positions agree with TRBD1. The CDR3 is made up of 13 amino acids. CDR1 MNHEY and CDR2 SMNVEV come from the germline V gene (reference sequence). The V and J ends lost 5 bases and 7 bases, in that order; junction bases with no gene match: 5. This chain's CDR3 is CASSTTGWNEQFF. The CDR3 DNA reads as TGTGCCAGCAGTACGACAGGGTGGAATGAGCAGTTCTTC.

The chain joins TRBV9 to TRBJ2-7, with D perhaps TRBD1 (5 bases). This CDR3 contains 13 residues. In germline, CDR1 is SGDLS, CDR2 YYNGEE. The V end lost 3 bases, the J end lost 4 bases, and 11 bases lay between the germline ends. CDR3 sequence (DNA): TGTGCCAGCAGCGCTCGCCAGGGTTACGAGCAGTACTTC. Encoded protein: CASSARQGYEQYF.

The chain couples TRBV7-7 to TRBJ2-1; 9 positions agree with TRBD2. This CDR3 is built from 19 residues. Germline trimming cut 0 bases from V and 6 bases from J; bases unmatched to any gene: 15. The germline CDR1 and CDR2 sequences are SSHAT and FNYEAQ (reference sequence). This CDR3 reads CASSLASGGRGIGRNEQFF. DNA of the CDR3: TGTGCCAGCAGCTTAGCGTCTGGCGGGAGGGGCATAGGTCGCAATGAGCAGTTCTTC.

This clone has just a few counts. J is TRBJ2-4 and V is TRBV4-3, with TRBD2 identical over 8 bases. Trimming at V came to 0 bases and at J to 8 bases, leaving 6 bases not matched to a gene. Germline V gene sequence: CDR1 LGHNA, CDR2 YSLEER. The CDR3 runs 15 residues. The CDR3 coding sequence is TGCGCCAGCAGCCAAGATTACGGGGGGGTGGACATTCAGTACTTC. It yields the protein CASSQDYGGVDIQYF.

The J gene is TRBJ2-5, the V gene TRBV29-1; a weak D match, TRBD2 (6 bases). V lost 1 base, J lost 5 bases, and 14 bases lay in between. CDR3 length: 14 amino acids. Germline V gives CDR1 SQVTM, CDR2 ANQGSEA. The CDR3, as DNA: TGCAGCGTTGAAGGCTTCCTAGCGAGGGAGACCCAGTACTTC. Translation gives CSVEGFLARETQYF.

The V call is TRBV29-1, the J call TRBJ2-3; 9 nucleotides match TRBD1. Per the germline V gene, CDR1 is SQVTM and CDR2 is ANQGSEA. The CDR3 runs to 15 residues. Unmatched junction bases numbered 5, after V lost 1 base and J lost 3 bases. The CDR3 nucleotides read TGCAGCGTTGAAGGGGGACAGGGCTTGACAGATACGCAGTATTTT. It specifies CSVEGGQGLTDTQYF.

V is TRBV2 and J is TRBJ2-1, with TRBD1 matching 9 bases. This CDR3 has 15 amino acids. J was trimmed by 7 bases and V by 9 bases; bases with no gene match: 13. Germline CDR1 and CDR2: SNHLY and FYNNEI. The CDR3 DNA follows: TGTGCCAGGATAGGCCGGGACAGGGTTGTGAATGAGCAGTTCTTC. Its protein is CARIGRDRVVNEQFF.

The chain joins TRBV7-9 to TRBJ1-2; TRBD1 matches at 9 bases. The CDR3 loop spans 14 amino acids. V gave up 5 bases and J gave up 6 bases; unmatched junction bases: 7. Germline V CDR1 and CDR2: SEHNR, FQNEAQ (reference sequence). The CDR3: CASSEDRGGDGYTF. The DNA for the CDR3 is TGTGCCAGCAGCGAGGACAGGGGTGGTGATGGCTACACCTTC.

The chain recombines TRBV6-6 with TRBJ2-3, with D maybe TRBD2 (5 bases). The V gene lost 6 bases and the J gene lost 4 bases, with 17 bases spanning the gap. Germline V gene lookup returns CDR1 MNHNY and CDR2 SVGAGI (reference sequence). The CDR3 consists of 15 residues. The CDR3 coding sequence is TGTGCCAGCAGCCGAGGGTCCGGGGTGGCAGATACGCAGTATTTT. This translates into CASSRGSGVADTQYF.

This clone was observed a few times. CDR3 nucleotide sequence: TGTGCCTGGAGTGTACGGGGGGCTGGAAACACCATATATTTT. This translates into CAWSVRGAGNTIYF. The chain couples TRBV30 to TRBJ1-3; possible D gene TRBD1, 5 bases. Trimming took off 0 bases at V and 2 bases at J, with 8 bases between the two ends. Germline V gives CDR1 GTSNPN, CDR2 SVGIG (reference sequence). CDR3 length: 14 residues.

With regard to this clone: At one end the junction does not follow the germline gene, possibly because of a read error. This chain connects TRBV30 to TRBJ1-2; 9 bases line up with TRBD1. CDR3 length equals 10 residues. CDR1 and CDR2 (germline): GTSNPN, SVGIG (reference sequence). The CDR3 DNA sequence: TGTGCCTGGAGTGCGACGACAGGGGGGTTC. Translation gives CAWSATTGGF.

The gene calls are TRBV2 and TRBJ1-1; D call uncertain. The CDR3 extends over 13 amino acids. CDR1 is SNHLY and CDR2 is FYNNEI in the germline V gene. Trimming pared 6 bases from V and 1 base from J, leaving 9 bases between. The DNA for the CDR3 is TGTGCCAGCAGGCAGAACAGGAACACTGAAGCTTTCTTT. Protein: CASRQNRNTEAFF.

This clone is classed as large. The gene calls are TRBV28 and TRBJ2-7, with 13 bases identical to TRBD2. Germline V gene data show CDR1 as MDHEN and CDR2 as SYDVKM. The trim removed 2 bases at V and 7 bases at J, leaving 14 bases unmatched. The CDR3 loop spans 18 amino acids. For the CDR3, the DNA is TGTGCCAGCAGTTTAAACCTCGGACTAGCGGGAGAACGGGGAGAGCAGTACTTC. Its translation is CASSLNLGLAGERGEQYF.

The chain couples TRBV11-3 to TRBJ2-1; 7 nucleotides align to TRBD2. The trim removed 5 bases at V and 9 bases at J, leaving 16 bases unmatched. Germline loops: CDR1 SGHNT, CDR2 YENEEA. CDR3 length: 16 amino acids. The CDR3 nucleotides read TGTGCCAGCAGCCGACGGGGACGGGAGGAGGGTAGTGAGCAGTTCTTC. Its translation is CASSRRGREEGSEQFF.

The V and J genes are TRBV7-2 and TRBJ2-7, with 9 bases that match TRBD2. This CDR3 has 14 residues. Germline values: CDR1 SGHTA, CDR2 FQGNSA. The trim removed 5 bases at V and 3 bases at J, leaving 5 bases unmatched. CDR3: CASSGEAGGYEQYF. As DNA, the CDR3 is TGTGCCAGCAGCGGTGAAGCGGGAGGCTACGAGCAGTACTTC.